Listed below are T cell receptor beta chains from one sample, sequenced in a study of blood T cell repertoires in COVID-19. The table came from immunoSEQ multiplex PCR; TCRdb's copy has only in-frame clones and leaves some out. The table has some 140,000 clones, around 83% seen once; the top ten hold 25% to 35%. Sequenced sample: peripheral blood. These receptors were collected from a woman aged 60 to 75 with acute or convalescent COVID-19. Each CDR3 is given with its conserved first and last residue. A D gene is named only where the DNA matches it firmly. Expanded clones get a size class; other rows say once, few or many, or leave the size out.

j_gene	d_gene	abundance	v_gene	CDR3aa	CDR3nt
TRBJ1-2	TRBD1	.	TRBV18	CASSPGQGVEGYTF	TGTGCCAGCTCCCCGGGACAGGGGGTAGAGGGCTACACCTTC
TRBJ2-7	.	few	TRBV3-1/TRBV3-2	CASSLSDYEQYF	TGTGCCAGCAGCCTTAGCGACTACGAGCAGTACTTC
TRBJ2-5	TRBD2	.	TRBV6-5	CASRRGAWETQYF	TGTGCCAGCAGGCGGGGGGCCTGGGAGACCCAGTACTTC
TRBJ1-2	TRBD1	once	TRBV6-6	CASSPGQGTYGYTF	TGTGCCAGCAGTCCGGGACAGGGAACCTATGGCTACACCTTC
TRBJ1-5	TRBD1	.	TRBV7-2	CASRGGTGVNQPQHF	TGTGCCAGCAGGGGTGGGACAGGGGTAAATCAGCCCCAGCATTTT
TRBJ2-2	TRBD2	.	TRBV6-1	CASSALAGGGTGELFF	TGTGCCAGCAGTGCCCTAGCGGGGGGTGGCACCGGGGAGCTGTTTTTT
TRBJ1-5	.	.	TRBV6-5	CASSRSSSNQPQHF	TGTGCCAGCAGTCGGTCGTCTAGCAATCAGCCCCAGCATTTT
TRBJ1-6	TRBD1	.	TRBV5-8	CASSVDRGGNSPLHF	TGTGCCAGCAGCGTCGACAGGGGAGGCAATTCACCCCTCCACTTT
TRBJ2-2	.	.	TRBV7-9	CASSSPLGGANTGELFF	TGTGCCAGCAGCTCACCCCTAGGAGGTGCGAACACCGGGGAGCTGTTTTTT
TRBJ1-5	TRBD1	.	TRBV6-5	CASSSGTVSNQPQHF	TGTGCCAGCAGTTCCGGGACAGTGAGCAATCAGCCCCAGCATTTT
TRBJ1-2	.	.	TRBV7-9	CASSSTGANYGYTF	TGTGCCAGCAGCTCGACAGGAGCTAACTATGGCTACACCTTC